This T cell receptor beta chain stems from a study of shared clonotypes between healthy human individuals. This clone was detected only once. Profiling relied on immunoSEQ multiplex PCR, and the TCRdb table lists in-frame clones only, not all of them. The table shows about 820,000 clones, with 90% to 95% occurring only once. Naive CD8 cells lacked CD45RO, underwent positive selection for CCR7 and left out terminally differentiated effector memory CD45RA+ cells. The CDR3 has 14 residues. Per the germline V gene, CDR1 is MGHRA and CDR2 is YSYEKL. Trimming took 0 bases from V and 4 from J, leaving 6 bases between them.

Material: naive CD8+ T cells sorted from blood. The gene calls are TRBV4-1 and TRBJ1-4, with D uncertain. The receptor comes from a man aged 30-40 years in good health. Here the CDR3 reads CASSQDSYNEKLFF. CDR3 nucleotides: TGCGCCAGCAGCCAAGACAGCTATAATGAAAAACTGTTTTTT.